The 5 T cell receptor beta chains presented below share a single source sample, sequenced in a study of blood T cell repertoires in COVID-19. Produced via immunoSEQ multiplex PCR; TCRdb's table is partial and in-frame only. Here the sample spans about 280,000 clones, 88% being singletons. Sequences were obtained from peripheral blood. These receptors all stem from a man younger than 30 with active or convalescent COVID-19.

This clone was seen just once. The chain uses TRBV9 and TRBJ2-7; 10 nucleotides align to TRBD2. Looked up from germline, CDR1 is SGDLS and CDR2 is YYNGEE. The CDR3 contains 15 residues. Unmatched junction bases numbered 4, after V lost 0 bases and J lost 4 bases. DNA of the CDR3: TGTGCCAGCAGCGTAGACCTAGCGGGGGCTTACGAGCAGTACTTC. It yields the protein CASSVDLAGAYEQYF.

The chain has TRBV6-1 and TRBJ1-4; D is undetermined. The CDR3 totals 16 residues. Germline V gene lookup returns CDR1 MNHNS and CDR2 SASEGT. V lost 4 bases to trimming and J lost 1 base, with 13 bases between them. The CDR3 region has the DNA TGTGCCAGCAGTGGGTATAGAACGGGAACTAATGAAAAACTGTTTTTT. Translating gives CASSGYRTGTNEKLFF.

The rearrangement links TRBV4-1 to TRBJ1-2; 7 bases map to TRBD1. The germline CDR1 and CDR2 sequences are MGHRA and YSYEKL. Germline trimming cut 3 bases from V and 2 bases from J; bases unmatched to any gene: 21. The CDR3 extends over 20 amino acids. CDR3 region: CASSHHLLWDSPGGNYGYTF. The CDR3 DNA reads TGCGCCAGCAGCCACCACCTTCTCTGGGACAGCCCAGGGGGGAACTATGGCTACACCTTC.

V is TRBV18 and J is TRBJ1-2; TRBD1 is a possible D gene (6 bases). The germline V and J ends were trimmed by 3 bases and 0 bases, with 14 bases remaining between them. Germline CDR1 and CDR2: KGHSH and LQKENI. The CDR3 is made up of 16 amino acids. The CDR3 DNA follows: TGTGCCAGCTCACCTCCCCGGGGGGCCCCTAACTATGGCTACACCTTC. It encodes CASSPPRGAPNYGYTF.

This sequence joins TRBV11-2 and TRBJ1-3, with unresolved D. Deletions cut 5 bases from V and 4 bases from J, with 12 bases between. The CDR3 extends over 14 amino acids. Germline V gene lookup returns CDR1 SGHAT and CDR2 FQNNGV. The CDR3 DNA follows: TGTGCCAGCAGCACACAGACATGGGGAAACACCATATATTTT. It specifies CASSTQTWGNTIYF.